This T cell receptor (beta chain) was captured by sequencing in a study of T cells in tuberculosis (dated by TCRdb to 2016 to 2019). Regarding the study in general: To characterize T cells specific for the mycobacterial lipid antigen glucose monomycolate (GMM), the study used CD1B tetramers together with high-throughput TCR immunosequencing. With approximately 11 people per group, a South African clinical cohort compared IGRA-negative adolescents, IGRA-positive adolescents with latent tuberculosis, and adults with active tuberculosis. The paper's findings and limits, for the study overall: Shorter CDR3-alpha lengths in active tuberculosis patients partly drove the smaller NN-distances, and the TCR-beta difference was not statistically significant. Which clinical samples got chosen depended on the availability of cryopreserved specimens, and the active tuberculosis cases were adults, whereas the controls were adolescents. Compared with IGRA-negative controls, TCR-alpha repertoires from active tuberculosis had smaller mean NN-distances to GMM-specific TCRs, which suggests clonal expansion of these TCRs. Using GEM motif frequencies, a classifier achieved under 75% accuracy, whereas a classifier built on the diverse GMM-specific repertoire got to around 90% accuracy (AUROC roughly 0.9).

In regard to this clone: The antigen it binds to is not known. The record has no base qualities; no much larger clone is one base away.

At study entry, a tuberculin skin test and the QuantiFERON-TB GOLD In-Tube IGRA were used to screen adolescents for latent tuberculosis infection. Immunosequencing was performed on unsorted cryopreserved PBMC and covered approximately 110,000 T cells per clinical donor on average. Eleven high schools in the Worcester region of the Western Cape, South Africa, served as enrollment sites for adolescents aged 12 to 18 years. Roughly ten M. tuberculosis-infected adolescents and around ten uninfected adolescents were selected, with the two groups matched for age and sex. PBMC from adolescents were isolated by density centrifugation from freshly drawn heparinized blood and were then cryopreserved. The immunoSEQ multiplex PCR assay was used to generate TCR libraries, with TCR-beta and/or TCR-alpha/delta assays applied to each sample. The amplified TCR libraries were sequenced on the Illumina high-throughput platform. The original methods were these. Clustering and dimensionality reduction relied on pairwise TCRdist distances among GMM-specific receptors from T cells that were either sorted ex vivo or expanded in vitro. The score assigned to each clinical repertoire was mean NN-distance, meaning the average TCRdist to the nearest 10% of tetramer-positive reference sequences. GEM TCR motif frequency was computed as the fraction of unique TCRs matching known GEM sequences by V/J usage and CDR3 length. Linear discriminant analysis with leave-one-out cross-validation, implemented in scikit-learn, was used to classify active tuberculosis. This is the immuneACCESS table as TCRdb keeps it, with only in-frame sequences that have V and J called. A part of the clones is gone; compared with another copy, unresolved V genes explain less than half, and the rest is unexplained. That table furnishes V, J and clone size, whereas the DNA furnished D and trimming. This sample lists over 35,000 clones; approximately 95% were detected once. About 3.7% of the sample comes from the top ten.

The source of this sequence is a donor aged 10 to 29 with latent tuberculosis or without tuberculosis infection. Sequenced: PBMCs.

The nucleotides read TGTGCCTGGAGTGTGGGCAGGTCGAGTAATTCACCCCTCCACTTT. Translated, it gives CAWSVGRSSNSPLHF. This chain is built from TRBV30 and TRBJ1-6; the D gene remains uncertain. The junction shows trimming of 0 bases on V and 6 bases on J, plus 12 bases between the germline ends. Taken from cysteine to phenylalanine, the CDR3 has 15 residues. Of all the DNA, just the CDR3 is kept, 45 bases in frame from base 1. CDR1 and CDR2, looked up from the germline V gene (reference sequence), are GTSNPN and SVGIG.